This TCR beta chain was sequenced for a study of shared clonotypes between healthy human individuals. The junction had 12 bases not matched to a gene; V was cut back by 7 bases and J by 6 bases. Germline CDR1 SEHNR, CDR2 FQNEAQ (reference sequence). The CDR3 totals 16 residues. At the deep level, the assay was run. Here immunoSEQ multiplex PCR was the method, and the copy in TCRdb shows in-frame clones only, minus some. This table has roughly 2 million clones, 95% appearing once. In its sample, this clone was seen many times. Donors were healthy HIV-negative adults without recent acute infections or vaccinations. Caucasian adults living in Nashville, Tennessee, provided all samples. Memory CD4+ cells were the fraction left after CD45RA+ naive selection.

The sequencing sample was made of naive CD4+ T cells sorted from blood. Subset specified: CD45RA+ positively selected. The chain employs TRBV7-9 and TRBJ2-7; 13 positions match TRBD2. The clonotype originates from a man aged 18 to 30 in good health. In DNA, the CDR3 is TGTGCCAGCAACATCGAACTAGCGGGAGGGCCCGGCGAGCAGTACTTC. Translating gives CASNIELAGGPGEQYF.